What follows is one T cell receptor (beta chain) and its context. The target antigen is unknown. The sample belongs to a study of shared clonotypes between healthy human individuals. Study-wide context: The cohort had two women and a few men, ages 18 to 49. Plates per donor: three CD4 naive, three CD4 memory, two CD8 naive, one CD8 memory.

CD8 cells regarded as naive lacked CD45RO, were positively chosen for CCR7, and omitted terminally differentiated effector memory CD45RA+ cells. General observations from the study: The low donor count limited represented genetic and exposure-history diversity.

Only in-frame clones appear in the TCRdb table, and some are missing; sequencing was by immunoSEQ multiplex PCR. Of about 800,000 clones in the sample, about 96% are singletons; the top ten hold about 0.22%. Per the germline V gene, CDR1 is LNHDA and CDR2 is SQIVND (reference sequence). This CDR3 has 15 amino acids. Trimming shortened V by 6 bases and J by 7 bases, and 18 bases separated the two germline ends. This chain uses TRBV19 with TRBJ1-4, with D tentatively TRBD1 (5 bases). Sequencing was carried out using naive CD8+ T cells sorted from blood. The receptor was isolated from a young man in good health. DNA of the CDR3: TGTGCCAGTAGATCCGAGGGGACTTCCCCTGAAAAACTGTTTTTT. Translated, it gives CASRSEGTSPEKLFF.